Here is one T cell receptor (beta chain) with its context. V gave up 4 bases and J gave up 6 bases, with 15 bases separating them. This CDR3 contains 15 residues. Per germline, CDR1 LNHDA and CDR2 SQIVND (reference sequence). The sample belongs to a study of blood T cell repertoires in COVID-19. Study as a whole: There were acute and convalescent COVID-19 samples, and they came from the United States, Italy and Spain.

In the original processing: Reference gene primer amplification yielded estimated nucleated cell counts. The repertoire was sequenced with immunoSEQ multiplex PCR; TCRdb's copy has only in-frame clones and lacks some. V and J calls and clone size are given by that table; D and trimming were obtained from the DNA. Altogether a few hundred thousand clones are present, 70% to 90% being singletons, with the ten largest covering roughly 1.6%. The origin of this receptor is a woman in her fifties or sixties who had recovered from COVID-19. The V and J genes are TRBV19 and TRBJ1-4; no reliable D call. The source material was PBMCs or T cells enriched from blood (not recorded which). CDR3 protein: CASSSDWRWDEKLFF. The CDR3 nucleotides are TGTGCCAGTAGTAGCGATTGGCGGTGGGATGAAAAACTGTTTTTT.